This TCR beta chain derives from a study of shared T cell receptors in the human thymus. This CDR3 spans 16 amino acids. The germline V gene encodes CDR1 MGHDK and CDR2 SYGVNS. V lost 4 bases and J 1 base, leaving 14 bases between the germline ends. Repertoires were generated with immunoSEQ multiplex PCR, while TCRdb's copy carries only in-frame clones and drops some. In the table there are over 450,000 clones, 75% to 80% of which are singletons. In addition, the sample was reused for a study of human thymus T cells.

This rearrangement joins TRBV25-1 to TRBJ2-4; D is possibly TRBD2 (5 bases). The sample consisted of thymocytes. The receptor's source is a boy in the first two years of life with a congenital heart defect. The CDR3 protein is CASSAVRPGAKNIQYF. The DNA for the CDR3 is TGTGCCAGCAGTGCAGTAAGACCGGGGGCCAAAAACATTCAGTACTTC.